This T cell receptor (beta chain) was recorded in a study of spatial heterogeneity in lung cancer. Whole-study context: Alpha-chain detections were consistently fewer than beta-chain detections among the sequences. An average of more than ten raw reads was observed per unique TCR and UMI combination.

Trimming took 5 bases from V and 7 from J, leaving 12 bases between them. CDR3 length: 11 residues. The V gene's germline CDR1 is DFQATT and CDR2 SNEGSKA (reference sequence). Every TCR cDNA molecule carried a tag that served as a unique molecular identifier. In TCRdb, the 5' RACE reads were re-called with MiXCR into one record per CDR3 protein. The sample has approximately 6,100 distinct CDR3 sequences, 9.5% to 15% seen once. This clonotype rates as medium-sized. Indicated time point: sample taken at primary tumor resection. No cell sorting; template was whole RNA from tumor, lung tissue or PBMC. Untreated early-stage non-small cell lung cancer patients, around 72 in total, were the donors.

Sequencing was performed on normal lung tissue next to the tumor, taken at surgery. The TCR originated in a male donor with early-stage non-small cell lung cancer. J is TRBJ2-7 and V is TRBV20-1; D uncertain. DNA for the CDR3: TGCAGTGCTGAAAGGCATGAGGAGCAGTACTTC. Protein sequence: CSAERHEEQYF.